This is a list of T cell receptor beta chains from one sample in a study of T cell responses to AZD1222 COVID-19 vaccine. Sequencing was performed with immunoSEQ multiplex PCR; in TCRdb, only in-frame clones are kept and a portion is missing. This table holds 100,000 to 120,000 clones, roughly 89% found once. Sequenced material: peripheral blood, taken 28 days after the second AZD1222 dose. The receptor set was obtained from an adult who received the AZD1222 COVID-19 vaccine. The CDR3 runs from the conserved cysteine through the conserved F or W. The D gene is left open where the match is weak. Only some rows state a clone size, as once, few, many or a class for expanded clones.

V,length,J,size,D,DNA,CDR3
TRBV7-2,15,TRBJ2-2,NA,NA,TGTGCCAGCAGCCCCCAAACAGGTCTCACCGGGGAGCTGTTTTTT,CASSPQTGLTGELFF
TRBV2,16,TRBJ2-3,once,TRBD2,TGTGCCAGCAGCGCCTCACTAGCGGGGACGGCAGATACGCAGTATTTT,CASSASLAGTADTQYF
TRBV27,17,TRBJ2-7,NA,TRBD1,TGTGCCAGCAGTCCTGGACAGGTAGTCTATAGCCTCTACGAGCAGTACTTC,CASSPGQVVYSLYEQYF
TRBV4-2,15,TRBJ1-2,NA,NA,TGTGCCAGCAGCCATCGGGACTTAAGCGTCCATGGCTACACCTTC,CASSHRDLSVHGYTF
TRBV11-2,18,TRBJ1-6,NA,TRBD1,TGTGCCAGCAGCACACCCAGGGGGACAGGTCTCTATAATTCACCCCTCCACTTT,CASSTPRGTGLYNSPLHF
TRBV18,15,TRBJ1-5,NA,NA,TGTGCCAGCTCACCACCGGGCGAGGGCAATCAGCCCCAGCATTTT,CASSPPGEGNQPQHF
TRBV6-6,15,TRBJ2-1,NA,NA,TGTGCCAGCAGCCCTTGGGGGAGCTCCTACAATGAGCAGTTCTTC,CASSPWGSSYNEQFF
TRBV5-5,16,TRBJ2-2,once,TRBD2,TGTGCCAGCAGCTTGCATGGCGGGGGAACGGGCGGGGAGCTGTTTTTT,CASSLHGGGTGGELFF
TRBV3-1/TRBV3-2,15,TRBJ1-1,few,TRBD1,TGTGCCAGCAGCCAAATACGGACAGGGAACACTGAAGCTTTCTTT,CASSQIRTGNTEAFF
TRBV24-1,14,TRBJ2-6,NA,NA,TGTGCCACCAGTGACTCCTCTGGGGCCAACGTCCTGACTTTC,CATSDSSGANVLTF
TRBV7-2,18,TRBJ2-6,NA,NA,TGTGCCAGCAGCACCCGAGTTCCAGGCAGCTCTGGGGCCAACGTCCTGACTTTC,CASSTRVPGSSGANVLTF
TRBV9,13,TRBJ1-2,NA,NA,TGTGCCAGCAGCCCCCGAGGGTACTATGGCTACACCTTC,CASSPRGYYGYTF
TRBV18,15,TRBJ2-7,NA,TRBD1,TGTGCCAGCTCGCAGAATCGGGACAGGGGCAACGAGCAGTACTTC,CASSQNRDRGNEQYF
TRBV9,16,TRBJ2-3,NA,NA,TGTGCCAGCAGCGTAGGAGGTAGCTGGGAGGCAGATACGCAGTATTTT,CASSVGGSWEADTQYF
TRBV4-1,15,TRBJ1-1,NA,NA,TGCGCCAGCAGCCACGGACCAGGGACGAAAACTGAAGCTTTCTTT,CASSHGPGTKTEAFF
TRBV6-2/TRBV6-3,16,TRBJ2-1,once,TRBD2,TGTGCCAGCAGTTACGGACTAGCGGGAACGTACAATGAGCAGTTCTTC,CASSYGLAGTYNEQFF
TRBV4-1,17,TRBJ2-2,NA,TRBD2,TGCGCCAGCAGCCAAGTCCCTAGCGGGGGGCCCACCGGGGAGCTGTTTTTT,CASSQVPSGGPTGELFF
TRBV2,14,TRBJ1-4,NA,NA,TGTGCCAGCAGCGCCGTAGCCATTAATGAAAAACTGTTTTTT,CASSAVAINEKLFF
TRBV10-3,14,TRBJ1-1,NA,NA,TGTGCCATCAGTGAGCGCCGGGCCGACACTGAAGCTTTCTTT,CAISERRADTEAFF
TRBV7-2,14,TRBJ1-3,once,NA,TGTGCCAGCAGCTTAACAGGGACTGGAAACACCATATATTTT,CASSLTGTGNTIYF
TRBV7-9,16,TRBJ1-6,NA,NA,TGTGCCAGCAGCAGGTCAGGGGTCTCCTATAATTCACCCCTCCACTTT,CASSRSGVSYNSPLHF
TRBV7-2,14,TRBJ2-5,NA,TRBD1,TGTGCCAGCAGCGTCCGGACAGGGGAAGAGACCCAGTACTTC,CASSVRTGEETQYF
TRBV9,14,TRBJ2-3,NA,NA,TGTGCCAGCAGCGTAACCCATAGCTTAGATACGCAGTATTTT,CASSVTHSLDTQYF
TRBV6-2/TRBV6-3,12,TRBJ1-5,NA,NA,TGTGCCAGCAGCCCCTCGGGTCAGCCCCAGCATTTT,CASSPSGQPQHF
TRBV19,14,TRBJ1-5,NA,NA,TGTGCCAGTAGCCCAGGGTTTAGGGTACAGCCCCAGCATTTT,CASSPGFRVQPQHF
TRBV28,15,TRBJ1-5,NA,NA,TGTGCCAGCAGTCGATGGCAGTATAGCAATCAGCCCCAGCATTTT,CASSRWQYSNQPQHF
TRBV7-2,14,TRBJ2-1,NA,TRBD2,TGTGCCAGCAGCTCGGGACTAGCGTGGAATGAGCAGTTCTTC,CASSSGLAWNEQFF
TRBV19,16,TRBJ2-1,NA,TRBD2,TGTGCCAGTAGTAGTTCACTAGCGGGGGGGCTCGGTGAGCAGTTCTTC,CASSSSLAGGLGEQFF
TRBV10-1,14,TRBJ1-4,NA,NA,TGCGCCAGCAGTGGAGGGGCGACTAATGAAAAACTGTTTTTT,CASSGGATNEKLFF
TRBV4-1,16,TRBJ2-1,NA,NA,TGCGCCAGCAGCCAAGGAAACAGGGCCGTCAACAATGAGCAGTTCTTC,CASSQGNRAVNNEQFF
TRBV7-9,15,TRBJ2-7,NA,TRBD1,TGTGCCAGCAGCTTAGGGGACAGGGGTATACACGAGCAGTACTTC,CASSLGDRGIHEQYF
TRBV19,14,TRBJ1-4,NA,NA,TGTGCCAGTAGTTTCCAGGGGATCGGAGAAAAACTGTTTTTT,CASSFQGIGEKLFF
TRBV12-3/TRBV12-4,13,TRBJ1-3,NA,NA,TGTGCCAGCAGTTTGGTAGGCGGAAACACCATATATTTT,CASSLVGGNTIYF
TRBV7-2,14,TRBJ2-1,NA,TRBD1,TGTGCCAGCAGCCTACAGGGGCGATTGGGTGAGCAGTTCTTC,CASSLQGRLGEQFF
TRBV4-2,24,TRBJ2-3,NA,TRBD1,TGTGCCAGCAGCCCGAATCAGGGCCGGGGACAGGGGTCGTTGCCAATGACAAGCACAGATACGCAGTATTTT,CASSPNQGRGQGSLPMTSTDTQYF
TRBV4-2,12,TRBJ2-7,NA,NA,TGTGCCAGCAGCCAGGGGACCTACGAGCAGTACTTC,CASSQGTYEQYF
TRBV7-2,15,TRBJ2-3,NA,NA,TGTGCCAGCAGCCCCCGCTGGACAGCGACAGATACGCAGTATTTT,CASSPRWTATDTQYF
TRBV2,14,TRBJ1-4,NA,NA,TGTGCCAGCAGTGTGCAGGGGACTAATGAAAAACTGTTTTTT,CASSVQGTNEKLFF
TRBV19,19,TRBJ1-1,NA,NA,TGTGCCAGTAGTATAAGCCAGCTCGTCCGGATAACTTTGAACACTGAAGCTTTCTTT,CASSISQLVRITLNTEAFF
TRBV28,16,TRBJ1-5,NA,NA,TGTGCCAGCAGTTTAACTTGGACAGCTAGCAATCAGCCCCAGCATTTT,CASSLTWTASNQPQHF
TRBV2,11,TRBJ2-3,NA,NA,TGTGCCAGCGAGGGAGCAGATACGCAGTATTTT,CASEGADTQYF
TRBV3-1/TRBV3-2,15,TRBJ2-2,NA,TRBD1,TGTGCCAGCAGCCAAGAAGACAGGGGCACCGGGGAGCTGTTTTTT,CASSQEDRGTGELFF
TRBV10-1,12,TRBJ2-1,NA,NA,TGCGCCAGCAGTGAGTCGGAGATTGAGCAGTTCTTC,CASSESEIEQFF
TRBV29-1,13,TRBJ2-7,NA,TRBD1,TGCAGCGTTACTCGCGACAGGGGCTCCGAGCAGTACTTC,CSVTRDRGSEQYF
TRBV12-3/TRBV12-4,12,TRBJ1-2,once,NA,TGTGCCAGCAGCCAACGGACCTGGGGCTACACCTTC,CASSQRTWGYTF
TRBV10-2,12,TRBJ2-7,NA,NA,TGCGCCAGCAGACAAAGCTCCTACGAGCAGTACTTC,CASRQSSYEQYF
TRBV10-3,16,TRBJ2-7,NA,TRBD1,TGTGCCATCAGAGCGGGACAGGGGTTGACCCAATACGAGCAGTACTTC,CAIRAGQGLTQYEQYF
TRBV6-5,14,TRBJ2-5,once,NA,TGTGCCAGCAGTTACGGGGGGGCCGGGCAGACCCAGTACTTC,CASSYGGAGQTQYF
TRBV5-4,12,TRBJ2-1,NA,NA,TGTGCCAGCAGCTTCGAAAGCCTTGCGCAGTTCTTC,CASSFESLAQFF
TRBV7-2,16,TRBJ2-4,NA,TRBD1,TGTGCCAGCAGCTTACCAAGCTACAGGGGGGAAAACATTCAGTACTTC,CASSLPSYRGENIQYF
TRBV2,14,TRBJ2-5,NA,NA,TGTGCCAGCAGTGCACGACTAGACCAAGAGACCCAGTACTTC,CASSARLDQETQYF
TRBV1,13,TRBJ1-2,NA,NA,TGCACCAGCAGCCAAACGGGAAACTATGGCTACACCTTC,CTSSQTGNYGYTF
TRBV7-9,13,TRBJ2-7,NA,TRBD2,TGTGCCAGCAGCCCCCGGGGGGGCTACGAGCAGTACTTC,CASSPRGGYEQYF
TRBV7-3,15,TRBJ2-5,once,NA,TGTGCCAGCAGCTTAGTATCTGGGGGCCAAGAGACCCAGTACTTC,CASSLVSGGQETQYF
TRBV11-2,13,TRBJ1-2,NA,NA,TGTGCCAGCAGCTTAGTGGGGTCTTGGGGCTACACCTTC,CASSLVGSWGYTF
TRBV5-6,14,TRBJ1-4,NA,NA,TGTGCCAGCAGCTCCGGGACGCTCTACGAAAAACTGTTTTTT,CASSSGTLYEKLFF
TRBV5-6,17,TRBJ1-4,NA,TRBD1,TGTGCCAGCAGCCCACTGAGGCAACAGGGGTTGGTTGAAAAACTGTTTTTT,CASSPLRQQGLVEKLFF